The rows below give T cell receptor beta chains drawn from one sample of a study of blood T cell repertoires in COVID-19. Method: immunoSEQ multiplex PCR; TCRdb's copy keeps in-frame clones and lacks some. The sample shows 60,000 or so clones, 85% to 90% of them seen only once. Sequencing was carried out using peripheral blood. These receptors all come from a human donor with active COVID-19. The donor label of this sample is uncertain. Each CDR3 is given with its conserved first and last residue. The order of the fields is V gene, D gene, CDR3 length, clone size, J gene, CDR3 DNA, CDR3 protein. D genes are given only for firm matches. Clone sizes are given selectively: once, few, many, or a class where the clone is expanded.

>TRBV11-1|NA|13|NA|TRBJ2-2
TGTGCCAGCAGCTTAGTTCAAACCGGGGAGCTGTTTTTT
CASSLVQTGELFF
>TRBV5-6|TRBD1|16|NA|TRBJ2-1
TGTGCCAGCAGCTTGGATACAGGGGCATCCTACAATGAGCAGTTCTTC
CASSLDTGASYNEQFF
>TRBV4-3|TRBD2|15|NA|TRBJ2-2
TGCGCCAGCAGCCAAGATGGCGGGAGGGCCGGGGAGCTGTTTTTT
CASSQDGGRAGELFF
>TRBV9|TRBD1|15|NA|TRBJ2-1
TGTGCCAGCAGCGTAGAGGGGGCCGCAATGAATGAGCAGTTCTTC
CASSVEGAAMNEQFF
>TRBV3-1/TRBV3-2|TRBD1|17|NA|TRBJ2-7
TGTGCCAGCAGCGTCCAACGGGACAGGTCCGGTTCCTACGAGCAGTACTTC
CASSVQRDRSGSYEQYF
>TRBV28|NA|15|NA|TRBJ2-6
TGTGCCAGCAGTGCACAGGCGGCTGGGGCCAACGTCCTGACTTTC
CASSAQAAGANVLTF
>TRBV19|NA|16|once|TRBJ2-1
TGTGCCAGTAGTAATTATCGGGGGTTCTCCTACAATGAGCAGTTCTTC
CASSNYRGFSYNEQFF
>TRBV6-4|TRBD2|16|once|TRBJ2-1
TGTGCCAGCAGTGCGACTAGCGGCACCTCCTACAATGAGCAGTTCTTC
CASSATSGTSYNEQFF
>TRBV5-1|TRBD2|18|NA|TRBJ2-3
TGCGCCAGCAGCTTCCCCGAAGGGAGGGGAACATTCACAGATACGCAGTATTTT
CASSFPEGRGTFTDTQYF
>TRBV6-5|TRBD1|13|NA|TRBJ1-2
TGTGCCAGCAGTTCCGGACAGGTCGCCGGCTACACCTTC
CASSSGQVAGYTF
>TRBV4-1|NA|15|NA|TRBJ1-1
TGCGCCAGCAGCCAAGGAGTCCGGGGTCAGGGGAAAGCTTTCTTT
CASSQGVRGQGKAFF
>TRBV4-1|NA|14|NA|TRBJ1-6
TGCGCCAGCAGCCCCGGACAGTTCAGCGGACCCCTCCACTTT
CASSPGQFSGPLHF
>TRBV7-2|NA|16|NA|TRBJ2-3
TGTGCCAGCAGCTTATCAAGGGGCTGGAGCACAGATACGCAGTATTTT
CASSLSRGWSTDTQYF